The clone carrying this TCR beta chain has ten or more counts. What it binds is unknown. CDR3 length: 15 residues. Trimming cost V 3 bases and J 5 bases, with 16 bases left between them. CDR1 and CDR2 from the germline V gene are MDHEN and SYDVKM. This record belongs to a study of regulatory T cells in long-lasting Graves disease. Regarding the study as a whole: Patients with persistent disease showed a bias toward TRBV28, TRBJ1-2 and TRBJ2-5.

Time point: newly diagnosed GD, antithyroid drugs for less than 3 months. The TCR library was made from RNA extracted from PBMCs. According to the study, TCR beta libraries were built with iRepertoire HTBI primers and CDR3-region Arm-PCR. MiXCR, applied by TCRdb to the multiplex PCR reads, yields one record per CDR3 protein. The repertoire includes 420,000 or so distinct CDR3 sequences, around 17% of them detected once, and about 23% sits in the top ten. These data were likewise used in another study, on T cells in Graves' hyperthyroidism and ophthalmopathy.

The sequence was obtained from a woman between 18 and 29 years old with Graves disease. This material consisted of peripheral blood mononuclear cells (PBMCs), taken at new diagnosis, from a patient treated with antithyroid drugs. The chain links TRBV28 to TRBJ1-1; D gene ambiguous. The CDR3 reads CASSFTASGGTEAFF. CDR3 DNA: TGTGCCAGCAGTTTCACGGCTTCAGGAGGTACTGAAGCTTTCTTT.